The 16 T cell receptor beta chains below all came from one sample that was sequenced in a study of spatial heterogeneity in lung cancer. Time point meaning: blood at routine non-recurrence follow-up after resection. The authors sequenced whole RNA from tumor, nontumor lung or frozen PBMC without sorting. TCRdb re-derived calls from the 5' RACE reads in MiXCR, one entry per CDR3 protein. The sample lists around 110,000 distinct CDR3 sequences, 9% to 15% occurring once. The source was PBMCs, collected at follow-up. The source of these receptors is a male donor with early-stage non-small cell lung cancer.

There are many counts of this clonotype. The chain has TRBV2 and TRBJ1-5; D uncertain. Looked up from germline, CDR1 is SNHLY and CDR2 is FYNNEI. This CDR3 has 15 amino acids. The V gene lost 6 bases and the J gene lost 0 bases, with 12 bases spanning the gap. CDR3 in DNA: TGTGCCAGCAGCCCGGGAGCGGATAGCAATCAGCCCCAGCATTTT. Protein product: CASSPGADSNQPQHF.

The rearrangement joins TRBV6-5 to TRBJ2-3; TRBD1 matches at 8 bases. The germline V gene encodes CDR1 MNHEY and CDR2 SVGAGI. CDR3 length: 14 residues. V lost 5 bases to trimming and J lost 5 bases; unmatched junction nucleotides: 6. The CDR3 protein is CASSTGQVIDTQYF. In nucleotides, the CDR3 is TGTGCCAGCAGTACGGGACAGGTGATAGATACGCAGTATTTT.

This clonotype was observed many times. The rearrangement links TRBV5-1 to TRBJ2-7; TRBD2 agrees at 9 bases. This CDR3 has 17 residues. The junction had 16 bases not matched to a gene; V was cut back by 0 bases and J by 9 bases. CDR1 SGHRS and CDR2 YFSETQ come from the germline V gene. CDR3 DNA: TGCGCCAGCAGCTTGGCCGCCGGGCTAGCGGGGTCCCGGGGGCAGTACTTC. Protein: CASSLAAGLAGSRGQYF.

This clonotype was counted ten times or more. The chain recombines TRBV20-1 with TRBJ2-3; a weak D match, TRBD2 (6 bases). This CDR3 is built from 14 residues. V lost 6 bases to trimming and J lost 5 bases, with 18 bases between them. Germline CDR1 and CDR2: DFQATT and SNEGSKA (reference sequence). CDR3 bases: TGCAGTGCAGCTCCGGGACTCCCCGGAGATACGCAGTATTTT. Its protein product is CSAAPGLPGDTQYF.

The gene calls are TRBV30 and TRBJ1-2; D is unclear. The CDR3 covers 14 residues. Trimming took off 0 bases at V and 2 bases at J, with 10 bases between the two ends. Germline CDR1 GTSNPN, CDR2 SVGIG (reference sequence). The CDR3 region is CAWSVVGSNYGYTF. CDR3 in DNA: TGTGCCTGGAGTGTTGTGGGATCAAACTATGGCTACACCTTC.

The chain has TRBV27 and TRBJ2-7; 8 nucleotides line up with TRBD2. The CDR3 spans 13 residues. V gave up 6 bases and J gave up 4 bases; unmatched junction bases: 5. The germline V gene has CDR1 MNHEY and CDR2 SMNVEV (reference sequence). The CDR3 region is CASSRGGAYEQYF. The CDR3 bases are TGTGCCAGCAGCCGGGGGGGGGCGTACGAGCAGTACTTC.

This clonotype was seen many times. The genes are TRBV2 and TRBJ1-1; the D gene is possibly TRBD1 (6 bases). This CDR3 spans 13 amino acids. Germline CDR1 reads SNHLY; CDR2 reads FYNNEI. V was shortened by 4 bases and J by 3 bases, with 9 bases between the two germline ends. CDR3: CASSAAGDTEAFF. In DNA, the CDR3 is TGTGCCAGCAGTGCGGCAGGGGACACTGAAGCTTTCTTT. The whole variable domain, filled in from reference TRBV2 and TRBJ1-1, reads EPEVTQTPSHQVTQMGQEVILRCVPISNHLYFYWYRQILGQKVEFLVSFYNNEISEKSEIFDDQFSVERPDGSNFTLKIRSTKLEDSAMYFCASSAAGDTEAFFGQGTRLTVV.

This clonotype was counted at least ten times. The V gene is TRBV5-1, the J gene TRBJ2-5; TRBD2 aligns across 8 bases. The CDR3 is 16 residues long. Trimming removed 4 bases from V and 1 base from J; junction bases left unmatched: 9. Germline CDR1 SGHRS, CDR2 YFSETQ. The CDR3 here is CASSPWRGELQETQYF. CDR3 DNA: TGCGCCAGCAGCCCGTGGCGGGGGGAACTCCAAGAGACCCAGTACTTC.

The chain couples TRBV9 to TRBJ1-1; possibly TRBD1 for D (5 bases). The CDR3 has 15 residues. CDR1 is SGDLS and CDR2 is YYNGEE in the germline V gene. Trimming took 0 bases from V and 6 from J, leaving 15 bases between them. CDR3 region: CASSVGGPWDAEAFF. CDR3 DNA: TGTGCCAGCAGCGTAGGCGGGCCCTGGGACGCTGAAGCTTTCTTT.

The CDR3 DNA is TGTGCCAGCAGCTTGGTTGGGGGGCAGCAAGAGACCCAGTACTTC. This sequence encodes CASSLVGGQQETQYF. V and J are TRBV5-4 and TRBJ2-5; D may match TRBD1 or TRBD2 (6 bases each). The CDR3 is 15 amino acids. Deletions cut 0 bases from V and 2 bases from J, with 11 bases between. Germline lookup yields CDR1 SGHNT and CDR2 YYREEE (reference sequence).

In its sample, this clonotype was seen many times. The chain joins TRBV7-8 to TRBJ1-4; D is ambiguous. This CDR3 comprises 11 residues. Germline assignment: CDR1 SGHVS and CDR2 FQNEAQ. Trimming shortened V by 4 bases and J by 8 bases, and 5 bases separated the two germline ends. DNA of the CDR3: TGTGCCAGCAGCTCCGGCGAAAAACTGTTTTTT. Its translation is CASSSGEKLFF.

This chain joins TRBV6-2 or TRBV6-3 and TRBJ2-5; tentatively, D is TRBD2 (5 bases). The germline CDR1 and CDR2 sequences are MNHEY and SVGEGT. The CDR3 covers 13 residues. Trimming took 6 bases from V and 0 from J, leaving 8 bases between them. The CDR3 is CASRRTYQETQYF. The CDR3 coding sequence is TGTGCCAGCAGGCGGACTTACCAAGAGACCCAGTACTTC.

V usage is TRBV18 and J usage is TRBJ1-5, with D perhaps matching TRBD1 (5 bases). Germline CDR1 and CDR2: KGHSH and LQKENI. This CDR3 region has 14 residues. Trimming removed 3 bases from V and 5 bases from J, with 11 bases in between. CDR3 amino acids: CASSPQGRDQPQHF. The CDR3 DNA sequence: TGTGCCAGCTCACCGCAGGGAAGGGATCAGCCCCAGCATTTT.

This sequence joins TRBV20-1 and TRBJ2-1, with TRBD1 as a possible D gene (6 bases). The length of the CDR3 is 14 residues. Germline values: CDR1 DFQATT, CDR2 SNEGSKA (reference sequence). Trimming stripped 6 bases from V and 9 bases from J, with 21 bases between. The DNA for the CDR3 is TGCAGTGCCTCGATTCAAACTACAGGGACTGAGCAGTTCTTC. It codes for CSASIQTTGTEQFF.

The table lists this clonotype with many counts. This chain joins TRBV5-1 and TRBJ1-5, with a tentative D call TRBD1 (5 bases). Trimming took 0 bases from V and 3 from J, leaving 7 bases between them. The CDR3 contains 14 residues. CDR1 SGHRS and CDR2 YFSETQ come from the germline V gene. The CDR3 DNA reads TGCGCCAGCAGCTTGGACGGGGCCAATCAGCCCCAGCATTTT. Its translation: CASSLDGANQPQHF. Combining the CDR3 with reference TRBV5-1 and TRBJ1-5 gives the whole variable domain KAGVTQTPRYLIKTRGQQVTLSCSPISGHRSVSWYQQTPGQGLQFLFEYFSETQRNKGNFPGRFSGRQFSNSRSEMNVSTLELGDSALYLCASSLDGANQPQHFGDGTRLSIL.

The chain joins TRBV20-1 to TRBJ1-2; 10 bases are shared with TRBD1. Germline trimming cut 6 bases from V and 3 bases from J; bases unmatched to any gene: 4. The CDR3 runs 13 residues. Germline loops: CDR1 DFQATT, CDR2 SNEGSKA (reference sequence). As DNA, the CDR3 is TGCAGTGCGACGACAGGGGGCGACTATGGCTACACCTTC. Translating it yields CSATTGGDYGYTF.